This TCR beta chain was sequenced for a study of blood T cells in healthy people across ages. Sample-barcoded 5' priming and a J-beta primer mix drove a second PCR of roughly 6 to 12 cycles. Via MiXCR, TCRdb re-called the 5' RACE reads, giving one row per CDR3 protein. This sample has about 940,000 distinct CDR3 sequences, with roughly 43% found just once. With respect to this clonotype: Its antigen is unknown. The junction and the germline gene differ at one end; a read error may be behind it.

Points from the study as a whole: Comparison with aged donors showed that long-lived donors had more naive CD4+ cells and higher diversity.

This TCR was sampled from a man aged 30 to 39 in good health. The sample consisted of blood.

CDR3 nucleotides: TGCGCCAGCATCCAAGGTGGGAACACCGGGGAGCTGTTTTTT. As protein: CASIQGGNTGELFF. The chain links TRBV4-1 to TRBJ2-2, with no clear D. Germline CDR1 and CDR2: MGHRA and YSYEKL. This CDR3 contains 14 residues.